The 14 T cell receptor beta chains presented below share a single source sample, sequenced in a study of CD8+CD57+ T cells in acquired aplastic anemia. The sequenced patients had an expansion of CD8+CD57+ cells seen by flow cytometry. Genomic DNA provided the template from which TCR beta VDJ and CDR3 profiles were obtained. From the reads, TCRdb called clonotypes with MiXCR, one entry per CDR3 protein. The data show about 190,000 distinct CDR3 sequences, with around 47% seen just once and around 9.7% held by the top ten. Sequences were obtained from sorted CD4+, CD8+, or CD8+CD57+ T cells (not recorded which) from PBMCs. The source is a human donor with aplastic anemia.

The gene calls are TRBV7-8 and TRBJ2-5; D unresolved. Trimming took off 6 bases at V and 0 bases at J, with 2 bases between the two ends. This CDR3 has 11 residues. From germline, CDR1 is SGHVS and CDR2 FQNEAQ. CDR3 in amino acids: CASRNQETQYF. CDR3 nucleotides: TGTGCCAGCAGAAACCAAGAGACCCAGTACTTC.

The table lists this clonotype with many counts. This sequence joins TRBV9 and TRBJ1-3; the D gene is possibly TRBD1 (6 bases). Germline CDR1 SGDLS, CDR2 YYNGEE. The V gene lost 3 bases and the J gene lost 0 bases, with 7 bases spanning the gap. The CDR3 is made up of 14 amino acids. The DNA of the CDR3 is TGTGCCAGCAGCGGACAGGTCTCTGGAAACACCATATATTTT. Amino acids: CASSGQVSGNTIYF.

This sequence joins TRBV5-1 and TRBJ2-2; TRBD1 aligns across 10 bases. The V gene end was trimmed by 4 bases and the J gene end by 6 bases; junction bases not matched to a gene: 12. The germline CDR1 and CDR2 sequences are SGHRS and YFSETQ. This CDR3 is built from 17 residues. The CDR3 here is CASSRPRDRGFSGELFF. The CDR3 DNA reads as TGCGCCAGCAGCCGACCCCGGGACAGGGGATTCTCCGGGGAGCTGTTTTTT.

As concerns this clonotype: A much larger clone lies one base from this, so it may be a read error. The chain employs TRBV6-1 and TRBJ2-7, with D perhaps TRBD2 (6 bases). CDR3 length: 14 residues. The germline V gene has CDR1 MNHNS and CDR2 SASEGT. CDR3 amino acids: CASISRAGTWEQHF. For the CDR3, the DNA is TGTGCCAGCATCTCCCGGGCGGGGACGTGGGAGCAGCACTTC.

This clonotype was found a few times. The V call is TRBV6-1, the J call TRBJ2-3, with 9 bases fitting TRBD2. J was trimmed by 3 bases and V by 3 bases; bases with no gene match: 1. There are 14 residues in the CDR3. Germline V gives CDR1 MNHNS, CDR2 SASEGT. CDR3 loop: CASSDAGGTDTQYF. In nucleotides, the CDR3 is TGTGCCAGCAGTGACGCGGGGGGGACAGATACGCAGTATTTT.

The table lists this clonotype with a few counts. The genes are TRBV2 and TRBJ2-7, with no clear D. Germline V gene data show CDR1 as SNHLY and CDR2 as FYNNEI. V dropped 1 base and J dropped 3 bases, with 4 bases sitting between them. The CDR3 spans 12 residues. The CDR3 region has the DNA TGTGCCAGCAGTGAAGTGTTCTACGAGCAGTACTTC. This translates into CASSEVFYEQYF. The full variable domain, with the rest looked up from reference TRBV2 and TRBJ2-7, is EPEVTQTPSHQVTQMGQEVILRCVPISNHLYFYWYRQILGQKVEFLVSFYNNEISEKSEIFDDQFSVERPDGSNFTLKIRSTKLEDSAMYFCASSEVFYEQYFGPGTRLTVT.

The CDR3 DNA reads TGTGCCAGCAGTTCAGGGGGATCAGGAGATCAGCCCCAGCATTTT. Translating gives CASSSGGSGDQPQHF. The gene calls are TRBV25-1 and TRBJ1-5; 7 bases agree with TRBD1. Losses at the gene ends were 5 bases for V and 5 bases for J; bases not matched to a gene: 9. The CDR3 totals 15 residues. Per germline, CDR1 MGHDK and CDR2 SYGVNS. Full variable domain (outside the CDR3, taken from reference TRBV25-1 and TRBJ1-5): EADIYQTPRYLVIGTGKKITLECSQTMGHDKMYWYQQDPGMELHLIHYSYGVNSTEKGDLSSESTVSRIRTEHFPLTLESARPSHTSQYLCASSSGGSGDQPQHFGDGTRLSIL.

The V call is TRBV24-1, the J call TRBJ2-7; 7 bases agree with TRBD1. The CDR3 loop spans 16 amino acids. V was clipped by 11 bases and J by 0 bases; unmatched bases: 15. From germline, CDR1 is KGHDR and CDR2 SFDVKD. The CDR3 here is CASNSWGTAPSYEQYF. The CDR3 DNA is TGTGCCAGCAATTCCTGGGGGACAGCTCCCTCCTACGAGCAGTACTTC.

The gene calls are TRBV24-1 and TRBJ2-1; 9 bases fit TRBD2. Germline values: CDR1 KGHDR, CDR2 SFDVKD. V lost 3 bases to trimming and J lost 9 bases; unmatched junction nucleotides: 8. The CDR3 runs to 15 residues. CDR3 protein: CATSDSLAGASEQFF. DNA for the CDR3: TGTGCCACCAGTGATAGTTTAGCGGGAGCGAGTGAGCAGTTCTTC.

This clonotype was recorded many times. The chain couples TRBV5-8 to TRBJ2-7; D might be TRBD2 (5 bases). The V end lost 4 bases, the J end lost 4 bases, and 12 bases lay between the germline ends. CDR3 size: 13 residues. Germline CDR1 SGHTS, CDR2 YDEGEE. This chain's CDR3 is CASSQSGGYEQYF. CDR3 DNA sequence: TGTGCCAGCAGCCAGAGCGGTGGGTACGAGCAGTACTTC.

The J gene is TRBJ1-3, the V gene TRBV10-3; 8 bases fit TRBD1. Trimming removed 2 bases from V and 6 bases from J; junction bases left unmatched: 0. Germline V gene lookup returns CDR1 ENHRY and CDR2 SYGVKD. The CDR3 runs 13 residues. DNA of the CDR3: TGTGCCATCAGTGAGCAGGGGGCAAACACCATATATTTT. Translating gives CAISEQGANTIYF.

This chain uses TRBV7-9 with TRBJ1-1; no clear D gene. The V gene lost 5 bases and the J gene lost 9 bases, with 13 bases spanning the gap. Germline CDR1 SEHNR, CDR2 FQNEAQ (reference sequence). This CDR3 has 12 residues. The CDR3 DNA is TGTGCCAGCAGCCGTGAGGAGGAGAAAGCTTTCTTT. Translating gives CASSREEEKAFF.

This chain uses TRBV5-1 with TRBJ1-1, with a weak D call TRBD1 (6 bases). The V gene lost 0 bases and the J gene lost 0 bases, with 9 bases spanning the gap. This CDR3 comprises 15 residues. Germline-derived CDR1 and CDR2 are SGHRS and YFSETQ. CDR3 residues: CASSLVSGVNTEAFF. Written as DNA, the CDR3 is TGCGCCAGCAGCTTGGTTTCAGGGGTGAACACTGAAGCTTTCTTT.

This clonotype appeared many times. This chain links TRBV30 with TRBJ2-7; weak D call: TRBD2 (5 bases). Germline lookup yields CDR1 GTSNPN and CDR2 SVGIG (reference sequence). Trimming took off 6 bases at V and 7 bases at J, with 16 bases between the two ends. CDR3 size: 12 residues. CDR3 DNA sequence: TGTGCCTGTAGCCCGGGATTTGGGGAGCAGTACTTC. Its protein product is CACSPGFGEQYF.